This TCR beta chain was sequenced during a study of STAT5B mutations in CD4+ large granular lymphocyte leukemia. In the study overall: Healthy donors showed HLA-associated enrichment of the CDR3 'QG' motif.

As processed by the authors: The detection floor for productive clonotype frequency was 2.59 x 10-5. Assay: immunoSEQ multiplex PCR; the TCRdb copy retains only in-frame clones and omits some. The V and J calls and clone size are taken from that table; D and trimming were inferred from the DNA. The table has just under 35,000 clones, 65% to 70% seen once. CDR1 and CDR2 (germline): SEHNR, FQNEAQ (reference sequence). This CDR3 spans 15 amino acids. Trimming removed 5 bases at V and 4 bases at J, with 17 bases between. Overall study results and limits: No patients shared main leukemic clonotypes, though less than 30% appeared at low frequency elsewhere. Patient CD4-sorted repertoires looked more clonal than healthy CD4+ repertoires, even without putative leukemic clones.

A note on this clone: The antigen is undetermined.

This receptor was identified in a human donor in good health. The gene calls are TRBV7-9 and TRBJ1-1, with D maybe TRBD1 (6 bases). The specimen sequenced was CD4+ T cells from blood buffy coats. CDR3 DNA sequence: TGTGCCAGCAGCCCACAGGGTTGGGGGGGCACTGAAGCTTTCTTT. Protein sequence: CASSPQGWGGTEAFF. Full variable domain (remainder filled in from reference TRBV7-9 and TRBJ1-1): DTGVSQNPRHKITKRGQNVTFRCDPISEHNRLYWYRQTLGQGPEFLTYFQNEAQLEKSRLLSDRFSAERPKGSFSTLEIQRTEQGDSAMYLCASSPQGWGGTEAFFGQGTRLTVV.